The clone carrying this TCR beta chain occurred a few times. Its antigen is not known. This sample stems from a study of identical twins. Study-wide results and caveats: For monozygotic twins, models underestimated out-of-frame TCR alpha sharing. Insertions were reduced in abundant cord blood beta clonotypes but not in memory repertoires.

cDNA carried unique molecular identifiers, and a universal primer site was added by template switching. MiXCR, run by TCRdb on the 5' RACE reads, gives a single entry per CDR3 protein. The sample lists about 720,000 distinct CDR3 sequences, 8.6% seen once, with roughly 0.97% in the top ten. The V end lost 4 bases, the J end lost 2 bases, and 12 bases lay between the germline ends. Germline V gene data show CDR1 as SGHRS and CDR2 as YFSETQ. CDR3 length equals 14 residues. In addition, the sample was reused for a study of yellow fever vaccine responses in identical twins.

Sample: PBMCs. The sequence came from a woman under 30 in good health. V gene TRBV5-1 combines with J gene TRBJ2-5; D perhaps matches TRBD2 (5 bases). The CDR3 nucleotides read TGCGCCAGCAGCCCAATTCCGGGGCAAGAGACCCAGTACTTC. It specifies CASSPIPGQETQYF.